This TCR beta chain is drawn from a study of T cell clonotyping in hematopoietic cell transplantation. Generated by immunoSEQ multiplex PCR, the TCRdb table keeps only in-frame clones and is missing some. The sample contains some 16,000 clones, 61% of which appear only once. Study-level points and caveats: Graft donor and pretransplant recipient Inverse Simpson Index values predicted broader posttransplant TCR diversity. After transplant, recipient diversity fell while pathologically expanded clonotypes grew through day 180.

In regard to this clone: Its antigen is currently unknown.

CDR3 length: 13 amino acids. V was cut by 7 bases and J by 3 bases, with 13 bases left in between. Per germline, CDR1 SQVTM and CDR2 ANQGSEA. This TCR derives from a male patient between 45 and 59 years old who had an allogeneic stem cell transplant from an unrelated donor, so T cells may come from the graft donor. Some clones in this sample may be carry-over from other donors' samples. The input for sequencing was PBMCs, taken 30 days after allogeneic stem cell transplant. The V and J genes are TRBV29-1 and TRBJ1-5; no firm D call. The CDR3 DNA follows: TGCAGCGCACAGCGGGCAGACAATCAGCCCCAGCATTTT. It is translated as CSAQRADNQPQHF.